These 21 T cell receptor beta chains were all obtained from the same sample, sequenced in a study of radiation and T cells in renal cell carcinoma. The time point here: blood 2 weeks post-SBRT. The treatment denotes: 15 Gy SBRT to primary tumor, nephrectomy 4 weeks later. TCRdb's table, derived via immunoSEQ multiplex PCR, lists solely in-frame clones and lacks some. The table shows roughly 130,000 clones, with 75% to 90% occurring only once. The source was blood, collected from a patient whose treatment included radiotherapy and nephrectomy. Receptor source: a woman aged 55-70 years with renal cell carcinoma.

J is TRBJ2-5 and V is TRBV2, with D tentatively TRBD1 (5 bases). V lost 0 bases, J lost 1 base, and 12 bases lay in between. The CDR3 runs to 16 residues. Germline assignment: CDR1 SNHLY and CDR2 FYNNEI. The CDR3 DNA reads TGTGCCAGCAGTGAAGCGCTAGGGGCGGTCCAAGAGACCCAGTACTTC. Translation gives CASSEALGAVQETQYF.

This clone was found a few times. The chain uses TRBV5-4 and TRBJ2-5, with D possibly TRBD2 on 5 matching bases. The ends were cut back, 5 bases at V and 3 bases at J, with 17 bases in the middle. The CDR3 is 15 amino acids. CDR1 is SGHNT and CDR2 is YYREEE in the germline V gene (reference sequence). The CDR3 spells CASSLPGSKKETQYF. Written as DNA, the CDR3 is TGTGCCAGCAGTCTACCGGGATCCAAAAAAGAGACCCAGTACTTC.

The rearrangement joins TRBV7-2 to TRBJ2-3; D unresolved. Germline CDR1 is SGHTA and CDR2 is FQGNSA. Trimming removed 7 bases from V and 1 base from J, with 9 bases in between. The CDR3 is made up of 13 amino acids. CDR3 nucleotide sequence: TGTGCCAGCACTCTAGTAGGCACAGATACGCAGTATTTT. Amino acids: CASTLVGTDTQYF. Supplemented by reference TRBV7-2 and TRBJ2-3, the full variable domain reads GAGVSQSPSNKVTEKGKDVELRCDPISGHTALYWYRQSLGQGLEFLIYFQGNSAPDKSGLPSDRFSAERTGGSVSTLTIQRTQQEDSAVYLCASTLVGTDTQYFGPGTRLTVL.

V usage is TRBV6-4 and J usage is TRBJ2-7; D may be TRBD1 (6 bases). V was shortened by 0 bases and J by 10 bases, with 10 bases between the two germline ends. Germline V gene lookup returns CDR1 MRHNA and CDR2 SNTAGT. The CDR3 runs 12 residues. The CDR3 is CASSDSRGSQYF. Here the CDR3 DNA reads TGTGCCAGCAGTGACTCCAGGGGCTCTCAGTACTTC.

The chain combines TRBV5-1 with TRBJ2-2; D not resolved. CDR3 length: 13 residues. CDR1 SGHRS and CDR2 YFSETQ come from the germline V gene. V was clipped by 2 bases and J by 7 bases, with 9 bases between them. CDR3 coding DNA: TGCGCCAGCAGCTTAAGGATAAGCGGGGAGCTGTTTTTT. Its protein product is CASSLRISGELFF.

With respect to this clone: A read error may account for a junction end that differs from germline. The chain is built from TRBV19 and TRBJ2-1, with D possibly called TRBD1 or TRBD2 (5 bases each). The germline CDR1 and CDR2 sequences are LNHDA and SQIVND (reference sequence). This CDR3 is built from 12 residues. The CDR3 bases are TGTGCCAGTAGTAGGGGGACGGAACGGTCGGTCTTC. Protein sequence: CASSRGTERSVF. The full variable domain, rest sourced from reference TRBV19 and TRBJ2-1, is DGGITQSPKYLFRKEGQNVTLSCEQNLNHDAMYWYRQDPGQGLRLIYYSQIVNDFQKGDIAEGYSVSREKKESFPLTVTSAQKNPTAFYLCASSRGTERSVFGPGTRLTVL.

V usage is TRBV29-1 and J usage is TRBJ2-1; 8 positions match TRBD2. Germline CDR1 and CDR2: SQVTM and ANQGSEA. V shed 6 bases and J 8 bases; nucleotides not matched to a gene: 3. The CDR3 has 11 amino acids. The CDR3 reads CSVAGAHEQFF. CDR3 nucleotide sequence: TGCAGCGTAGCGGGGGCGCATGAGCAGTTCTTC.

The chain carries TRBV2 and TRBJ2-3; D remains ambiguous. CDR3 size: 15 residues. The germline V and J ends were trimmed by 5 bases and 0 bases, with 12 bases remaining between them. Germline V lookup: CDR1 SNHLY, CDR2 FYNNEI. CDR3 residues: CASSQDGSSTDTQYF. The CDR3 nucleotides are TGTGCCAGCAGTCAGGACGGGTCTAGCACAGATACGCAGTATTTT.

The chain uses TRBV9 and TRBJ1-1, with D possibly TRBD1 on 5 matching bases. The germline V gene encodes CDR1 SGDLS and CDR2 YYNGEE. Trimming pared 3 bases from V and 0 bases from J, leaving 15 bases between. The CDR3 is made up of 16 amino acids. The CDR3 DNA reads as TGTGCCAGCAGCGGAGCCTCCGGGACGGTGAACACTGAAGCTTTCTTT. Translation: CASSGASGTVNTEAFF.

This chain's CDR3 is CASSLRQETQYF. The CDR3 DNA is TGTGCCAGCAGCCTCCGCCAAGAGACCCAGTACTTC. The V call is TRBV7-2, the J call TRBJ2-5; D unclear. Germline loops: CDR1 SGHTA, CDR2 FQGNSA. V was cut by 5 bases and J by 1 base, with 5 bases left in between. This CDR3 has 12 residues.

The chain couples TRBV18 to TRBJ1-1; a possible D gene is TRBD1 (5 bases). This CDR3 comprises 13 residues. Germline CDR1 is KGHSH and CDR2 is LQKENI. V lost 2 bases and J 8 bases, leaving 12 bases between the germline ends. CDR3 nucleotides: TGTGCCAGCTCACCATCGGGGGTCGCCGAAGCTTTCTTT. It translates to CASSPSGVAEAFF.

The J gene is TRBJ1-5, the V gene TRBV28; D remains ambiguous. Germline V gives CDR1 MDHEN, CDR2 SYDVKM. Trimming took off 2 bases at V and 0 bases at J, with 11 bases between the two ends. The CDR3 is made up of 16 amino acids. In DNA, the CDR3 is TGTGCCAGCAGTTTACTCGCGGTATATAGCAATCAGCCCCAGCATTTT. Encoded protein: CASSLLAVYSNQPQHF.

The CDR3 is CASRTTSGGQETQYF. In DNA, the CDR3 is TGTGCCAGCAGGACGACTAGCGGGGGGCAAGAGACCCAGTACTTC. The chain has TRBV6-1 and TRBJ2-5, with TRBD2 matching over 13 bases. V lost 6 bases to trimming and J lost 2 bases; unmatched junction nucleotides: 3. The CDR3 has 15 residues. Germline values: CDR1 MNHNS, CDR2 SASEGT.

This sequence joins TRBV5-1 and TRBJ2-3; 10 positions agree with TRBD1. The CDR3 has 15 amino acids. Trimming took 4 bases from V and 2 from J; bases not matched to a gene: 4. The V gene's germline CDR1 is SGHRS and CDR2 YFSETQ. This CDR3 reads CASSLDRGVTDTQYF. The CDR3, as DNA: TGCGCCAGCAGCCTGGACAGGGGGGTCACAGATACGCAGTATTTT.

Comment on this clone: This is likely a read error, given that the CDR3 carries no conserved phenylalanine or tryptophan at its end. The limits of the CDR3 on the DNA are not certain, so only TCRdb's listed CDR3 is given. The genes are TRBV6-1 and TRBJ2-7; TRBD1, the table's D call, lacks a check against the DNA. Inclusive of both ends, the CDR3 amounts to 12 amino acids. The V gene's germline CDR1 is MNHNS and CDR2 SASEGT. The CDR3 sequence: CASSEIGDSWEA.

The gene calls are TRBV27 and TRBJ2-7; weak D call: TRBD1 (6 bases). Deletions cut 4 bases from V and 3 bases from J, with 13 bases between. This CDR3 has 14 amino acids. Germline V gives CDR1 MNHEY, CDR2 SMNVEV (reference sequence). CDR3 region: CASSWGPGDYEQYF. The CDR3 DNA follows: TGTGCCAGCAGTTGGGGCCCAGGGGACTACGAGCAGTACTTC.

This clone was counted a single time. This CDR3 reads CASSRIYTDTQYF. The CDR3 coding sequence is TGTGCCAGCTCACGAATTTACACAGATACGCAGTATTTT. The J gene is TRBJ2-3, the V gene TRBV18; D ambiguous. The CDR3 has 13 residues. Germline V gene sequence: CDR1 KGHSH, CDR2 LQKENI. Trimming stripped 4 bases from V and 2 bases from J, with 7 bases between.

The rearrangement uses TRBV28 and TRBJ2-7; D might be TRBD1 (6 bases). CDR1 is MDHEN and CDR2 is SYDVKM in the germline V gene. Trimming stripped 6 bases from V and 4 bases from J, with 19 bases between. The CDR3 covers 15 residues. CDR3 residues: CASRRRDNPRYEQYF. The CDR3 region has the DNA TGTGCCAGCAGACGTCGGGACAACCCGCGGTACGAGCAGTACTTC.

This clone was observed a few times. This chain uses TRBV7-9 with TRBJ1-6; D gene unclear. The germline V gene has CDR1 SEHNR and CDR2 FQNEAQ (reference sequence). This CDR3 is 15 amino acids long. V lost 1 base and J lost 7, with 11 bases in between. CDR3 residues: CASSLVGQLNSPLHF. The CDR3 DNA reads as TGTGCCAGCAGCTTAGTAGGGCAGCTAAATTCACCCCTCCACTTT.

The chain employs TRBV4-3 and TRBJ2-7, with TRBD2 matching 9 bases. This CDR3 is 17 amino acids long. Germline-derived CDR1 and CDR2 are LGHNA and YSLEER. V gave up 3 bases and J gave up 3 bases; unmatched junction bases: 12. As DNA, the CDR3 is TGCGCCAGCAGCCAGGTAATTAGCGGGAGTGACCTCTACGAGCAGTACTTC. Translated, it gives CASSQVISGSDLYEQYF.

In DNA, the CDR3 is TGTGCCAGCAGTGAAAGTACCTACAGCTACACCTTC. This gives the protein CASSESTYSYTF. This chain links TRBV6-1 with TRBJ1-2; D not certain. Germline lookup yields CDR1 MNHNS and CDR2 SASEGT. The CDR3 is 12 amino acids. Trimming removed 2 bases at V and 9 bases at J, with 10 bases between.